These 28 T cell receptor beta chains originate from one sample sequenced in a study of PD-L1 blockade in urothelial cancer. Documented time point: peripheral blood 6 weeks after treatment start. Only in-frame clones appear in the TCRdb table, and some are missing; sequencing was by immunoSEQ multiplex PCR. The sample has 100,000 to 150,000 clones, around 88% seen once; the top ten hold 2.4%. The specimen comprised PBMCs, sampled around atezolizumab (anti-PD-L1) treatment. These receptors were collected from a man aged 50 or older with urothelial cancer.

The rearrangement joins TRBV25-1 to TRBJ2-1; TRBD1 matches at 10 bases. The germline gives CDR1 MGHDK, CDR2 SYGVNS. This CDR3 has 16 residues. The V gene end was trimmed by 4 bases and the J gene end by 6 bases; junction bases not matched to a gene: 9. The CDR3 DNA reads TGTGCCAGCAGTGGTCGGGGACAGGGGAAGGGCAATGAGCAGTTCTTC. Protein sequence: CASSGRGQGKGNEQFF.

The chain combines TRBV18 with TRBJ1-1; TRBD1 might be the D (5 bases). The V end was cut by 10 bases, the J end by 1 base, with 13 bases between. Germline assignment: CDR1 KGHSH and CDR2 LQKENI. The CDR3 spans 13 residues. The CDR3 DNA reads as TGTGCCACCGCGGGGCCCGGGAACACTGAAGCTTTCTTT. Translation: CATAGPGNTEAFF.

V is TRBV5-1 and J is TRBJ2-2; maybe TRBD1 (5 bases). Between the trimmed V and J ends, which lost 1 base and 0 bases, there was a span of 13 bases. The CDR3 runs 17 residues. CDR1 is SGHRS and CDR2 is YFSETQ in the germline V gene. CDR3 sequence (DNA): TGCGCCAGCAGCTTGTTAACAGGCCACGCGAACACCGGGGAGCTGTTTTTT. This gives the protein CASSLLTGHANTGELFF.

The chain has TRBV5-1 and TRBJ2-7; D is unclear. Looked up from germline, CDR1 is SGHRS and CDR2 is YFSETQ. This CDR3 is 15 amino acids long. V was clipped by 0 bases and J by 10 bases, with 20 bases between them. CDR3 DNA sequence: TGCGCCAGCAGCTTGGTACGGAGAGATGACTCGAATCAGTACTTC. Protein sequence: CASSLVRRDDSNQYF.

This clone was seen only once. The chain uses TRBV27 and TRBJ2-3; TRBD2 agrees at 9 bases. This CDR3 comprises 14 residues. The germline CDR1 and CDR2 sequences are MNHEY and SMNVEV (reference sequence). Trimming removed 6 bases from V and 3 bases from J; junction bases left unmatched: 4. The CDR3 reads CASRFSGSTDTQYF. CDR3 sequence (DNA): TGTGCCAGCAGATTTAGCGGGAGTACAGATACGCAGTATTTT.

This clone has only a few counts. The genes are TRBV4-1 and TRBJ1-5; a weak D match, TRBD1 (6 bases). Germline lookup yields CDR1 MGHRA and CDR2 YSYEKL. The CDR3 totals 15 residues. V shed 5 bases and J shed 2 bases, with 13 bases lying between them. This chain's CDR3 is CASSAQGFGNQPQHF. In DNA, the CDR3 is TGCGCCAGCAGCGCACAGGGATTTGGCAATCAGCCCCAGCATTTT.

The gene calls are TRBV30 and TRBJ2-1; 14 bases map to TRBD2. V trimming: 2 bases; J trimming: 9 bases; junction bases outside the gene matches: 12. This CDR3 is 17 amino acids long. Germline lookup yields CDR1 GTSNPN and CDR2 SVGIG (reference sequence). The CDR3 reads CAWSTSRLAGGPGEQFF. Written as DNA, the CDR3 is TGTGCCTGGAGTACATCCAGACTAGCGGGAGGGCCGGGTGAGCAGTTCTTC.

This chain uses TRBV14 with TRBJ2-3; D gene unclear. CDR1 SGHDN and CDR2 FVKESK come from the germline V gene. Trimming removed 0 bases from V and 4 bases from J, with 5 bases in between. The CDR3 extends over 13 amino acids. The DNA for the CDR3 is TGTGCCAGCAGCCAAGACCTAGCAGATACGCAGTATTTT. Amino acid sequence: CASSQDLADTQYF.

This chain joins TRBV5-4 and TRBJ2-3; D gene unclear. The CDR3 totals 15 residues. The germline V gene has CDR1 SGHNT and CDR2 YYREEE (reference sequence). V lost 3 bases and J lost 5, with 16 bases in between. The CDR3 region is CASSSSPTPGDTQYF. CDR3 bases: TGTGCCAGCAGCTCGTCCCCTACCCCGGGAGATACGCAGTATTTT.

V is TRBV28 and J is TRBJ1-1; 9 bases are shared with TRBD1. Trimming at V came to 6 bases and at J to 5 bases, leaving 10 bases not matched to a gene. This CDR3 has 15 amino acids. Germline CDR1 reads MDHEN; CDR2 reads SYDVKM. The chain's CDR3 is CASRPTGGWYTEAFF. The CDR3, as DNA: TGTGCCAGCAGGCCTACAGGGGGCTGGTATACTGAAGCTTTCTTT. Together with reference TRBV28 and TRBJ1-1, the CDR3 gives the full variable domain: DVKVTQSSRYLVKRTGEKVFLECVQDMDHENMFWYRQDPGLGLRLIYFSYDVKMKEKGDIPEGYSVSREKKERFSLILESASTNQTSMYLCASRPTGGWYTEAFFGQGTRLTVV.

The V call is TRBV9, the J call TRBJ2-2, with 7 bases identical to TRBD2. V lost 0 bases and J lost 5; bases outside the gene matches: 7. Germline lookup yields CDR1 SGDLS and CDR2 YYNGEE. The CDR3 spans 16 residues. CDR3 coding DNA: TGTGCCAGCAGCGTAGAGGGCGGGAGTGGGACCGGGGAGCTGTTTTTT. This gives the protein CASSVEGGSGTGELFF.

The J gene is TRBJ1-3, the V gene TRBV5-4, with TRBD1 matching over 7 bases. Germline-derived CDR1 and CDR2 are SGHNT and YYREEE (reference sequence). The CDR3 is 16 residues long. Losses at the gene ends were 3 bases for V and 3 bases for J; bases not matched to a gene: 9. Here the CDR3 DNA reads TGTGCCAGCAGCTCGGGAGGGGACAGCCTTGGAAACACCATATATTTT. Translation gives CASSSGGDSLGNTIYF. Complete variable domain (other parts from reference TRBV5-4 and TRBJ1-3): ETGVTQSPTHLIKTRGQQVTLRCSSQSGHNTVSWYQQALGQGPQFIFQYYREEENGRGNFPPRFSGLQFPNYSSELNVNALELDDSALYLCASSSGGDSLGNTIYFGEGSWLTVV.

The chain employs TRBV18 and TRBJ1-2; TRBD1 agrees at 7 bases. Germline CDR1 reads KGHSH; CDR2 reads LQKENI. This CDR3 has 13 residues. J gave up 4 bases and V 5 bases, and 4 bases lay outside the gene matches. CDR3 sequence reads: CASSGGTVYGYTF. CDR3 bases: TGTGCCAGCTCAGGCGGGACAGTCTATGGCTACACCTTC.

This sequence joins TRBV18 and TRBJ1-6; 7 bases match TRBD1. Germline CDR1 is KGHSH and CDR2 is LQKENI. CDR3 length: 13 amino acids. The V gene end was trimmed by 4 bases and the J gene end by 8 bases; junction bases not matched to a gene: 2. The CDR3 DNA follows: TGTGCCAGCTCACTCGACAGGGATTCACCCCTCCACTTT. It is translated as CASSLDRDSPLHF.

This sequence joins TRBV7-9 and TRBJ1-1; 11 nucleotides line up with TRBD1. The V segment lost 4 bases and the J segment 3 bases; nucleotides outside the gene matches: 4. Germline CDR1 SEHNR, CDR2 FQNEAQ (reference sequence). CDR3 length equals 15 residues. The CDR3 loop reads CASSSRGQGDTEAFF. The DNA for the CDR3 is TGTGCCAGCAGCTCGAGGGGACAGGGGGACACTGAAGCTTTCTTT.

J is TRBJ2-2 and V is TRBV11-2; 7 bases agree with TRBD2. CDR1 and CDR2 from the germline V gene are SGHAT and FQNNGV. V lost 1 base, J lost 0 bases, and 2 bases stayed unmatched. The CDR3 totals 16 residues. CDR3: CASSLGLAANTGELFF. The CDR3 DNA reads TGTGCCAGCAGCTTAGGCCTAGCGGCGAACACCGGGGAGCTGTTTTTT.

The chain carries TRBV11-1 and TRBJ2-5; TRBD2 aligns across 10 bases. This CDR3 comprises 15 residues. The germline V gene encodes CDR1 SGHAT and CDR2 FQDESV (reference sequence). V was clipped by 6 bases and J by 2 bases; unmatched bases: 6. CDR3 sequence reads: CASSFGLAAQETQYF. The CDR3 coding sequence is TGTGCCAGCAGTTTTGGACTAGCGGCTCAAGAGACCCAGTACTTC.

The chain links TRBV7-3 to TRBJ1-1; D might be TRBD1 (6 bases). CDR3 length: 13 amino acids. Germline lookup yields CDR1 SGHTA and CDR2 FQGTGA. Trimming removed 8 bases at V and 1 base at J, with 11 bases between. This CDR3 reads CASSRGANTEAFF. CDR3 nucleotides: TGTGCCAGCTCTCGGGGGGCGAACACTGAAGCTTTCTTT.

The rearrangement uses TRBV28 and TRBJ2-5; 7 bases fit TRBD2. The CDR3 sequence is 15 residues long. Germline assignment: CDR1 MDHEN and CDR2 SYDVKM. The V gene end was trimmed by 6 bases and the J gene end by 2 bases; junction bases not matched to a gene: 9. This chain's CDR3 is CASSQPLLAQETQYF. In DNA form, the CDR3 reads TGTGCCAGCAGCCAACCATTACTAGCGCAAGAGACCCAGTACTTC.

About this clone: This CDR3 is also generated by other DNA sequences in the sample. The chain employs TRBV27 and TRBJ2-7; 11 nucleotides match TRBD2. Looked up from germline, CDR1 is MNHEY and CDR2 is SMNVEV (reference sequence). V gave up 2 bases and J gave up 2 bases; unmatched junction bases: 2. The CDR3 runs to 15 residues. As DNA, the CDR3 is TGTGCCAGCAGTTTAAGGACTAGCGGGCCCTACGAGCAGTACTTC. Its protein is CASSLRTSGPYEQYF.

This chain uses TRBV19 with TRBJ2-1; 7 positions agree with TRBD1. Germline lookup yields CDR1 LNHDA and CDR2 SQIVND (reference sequence). V was clipped by 5 bases and J by 14 bases; unmatched bases: 21. The CDR3 totals 16 residues. The CDR3 coding sequence is TGTGCCAGTAGTCTGACGCTGACAGGGATCAATCGTAAGGAGTTCTTC. Amino acids: CASSLTLTGINRKEFF. The entire variable domain, with the rest obtained from reference TRBV19 and TRBJ2-1, is as follows: DGGITQSPKYLFRKEGQNVTLSCEQNLNHDAMYWYRQDPGQGLRLIYYSQIVNDFQKGDIAEGYSVSREKKESFPLTVTSAQKNPTAFYLCASSLTLTGINRKEFFGPGTRLTVL.

V usage is TRBV18 and J usage is TRBJ2-6; D may be TRBD1 (5 bases). Trimming stripped 3 bases from V and 6 bases from J, with 24 bases between. CDR3 size: 19 residues. Germline values: CDR1 KGHSH, CDR2 LQKENI. Here the CDR3 DNA reads TGTGCCAGCTCACCCCAACCAGGGCGGCTCGTCCTCTCGGCCAACGTCCTGACTTTC. As protein: CASSPQPGRLVLSANVLTF. The variable domain in full, completed from reference TRBV18 and TRBJ2-6, reads NAGVMQNPRHLVRRRGQEARLRCSPMKGHSHVYWYRQLPEEGLKFMVYLQKENIIDESGMPKERFSAEFPKEGPSILRIQQVVRGDSAAYFCASSPQPGRLVLSANVLTFGAGSRLTVL.

The table lists this clone with a few counts. The chain has TRBV18 and TRBJ1-3; perhaps TRBD1 as D (6 bases). CDR3 length: 17 residues. Germline lookup yields CDR1 KGHSH and CDR2 LQKENI. V gave up 2 bases and J gave up 0 bases, with 14 bases separating them. The CDR3 DNA reads TGTGCCAGCTCACCAAATATGGACAGTAGCTCTGGAAACACCATATATTTT. The encoded protein is CASSPNMDSSSGNTIYF. Drawing the rest from reference TRBV18 and TRBJ1-3, the complete variable domain is NAGVMQNPRHLVRRRGQEARLRCSPMKGHSHVYWYRQLPEEGLKFMVYLQKENIIDESGMPKERFSAEFPKEGPSILRIQQVVRGDSAAYFCASSPNMDSSSGNTIYFGEGSWLTVV.

The gene calls are TRBV27 and TRBJ2-6; 12 bases are shared with TRBD2. Germline V CDR1 and CDR2: MNHEY, SMNVEV (reference sequence). The CDR3 is 18 residues long. V trimming: 6 bases; J trimming: 1 base; junction bases outside the gene matches: 7. For the CDR3, the DNA is TGTGCCAGCAGCTACCGACTAGCGGGAGTTTCTGGGGCCAACGTCCTGACTTTC. It yields the protein CASSYRLAGVSGANVLTF. Filled out from reference TRBV27 and TRBJ2-6, the complete variable domain reads EAQVTQNPRYLITVTGKKLTVTCSQNMNHEYMSWYRQDPGLGLRQIYYSMNVEVTDKGDVPEGYKVSRKEKRNFPLILESPSPNQTSLYFCASSYRLAGVSGANVLTFGAGSRLTVL.

The rearrangement links TRBV5-1 to TRBJ1-2; 8 bases line up with TRBD1. The V segment lost 4 bases and the J segment 8 bases; nucleotides outside the gene matches: 4. Germline values: CDR1 SGHRS, CDR2 YFSETQ. This CDR3 is built from 12 residues. The CDR3 bases are TGCGCCAGCAGCGGCGGACAGGGAGGCTACACCTTC. This codes for CASSGGQGGYTF.

The chain is built from TRBV27 and TRBJ1-6; TRBD1 agrees at 11 bases. The V gene's germline CDR1 is MNHEY and CDR2 SMNVEV (reference sequence). V was clipped by 5 bases and J by 14 bases; unmatched bases: 8. The CDR3 spans 14 residues. As DNA, the CDR3 is TGTGCCAGCAGTGCATACCGGGACAGGGGGTCCCTCCACTTT. It specifies CASSAYRDRGSLHF.

This clone was picked up a small number of times. The rearrangement links TRBV19 to TRBJ1-1, with TRBD1 as a possible D gene (6 bases). Germline lookup yields CDR1 LNHDA and CDR2 SQIVND (reference sequence). V was trimmed by 6 bases and J by 2 bases, leaving 16 bases between them. The CDR3 has 15 amino acids. The CDR3 spells CASRLTRTANTEAFF. CDR3 nucleotide sequence: TGTGCCAGTAGGCTTACTCGGACAGCCAACACTGAAGCTTTCTTT. Full variable domain (outside the CDR3, taken from reference TRBV19 and TRBJ1-1): DGGITQSPKYLFRKEGQNVTLSCEQNLNHDAMYWYRQDPGQGLRLIYYSQIVNDFQKGDIAEGYSVSREKKESFPLTVTSAQKNPTAFYLCASRLTRTANTEAFFGQGTRLTVV.

The chain uses TRBV30 and TRBJ2-1; 12 bases match TRBD2. The germline gives CDR1 GTSNPN, CDR2 SVGIG (reference sequence). The CDR3 has 15 residues. With 5 bases clipped from V and 6 bases from J, the junction kept 8 bases outside the gene matches. This CDR3 is CAWQQLAGGGNEQFF. CDR3 in DNA: TGTGCCTGGCAACAACTAGCGGGAGGTGGCAATGAGCAGTTCTTC.